What follows describes a single T cell receptor beta chain. This entry comes from a study of T cells in tumors after PD-1 blockade. Whole-study context: Treatment was either pembrolizumab 200 mg every 3 weeks or cemiplimab 350 mg every 2 weeks.

Trimming left V 4 bases short and J 4 bases short, with 11 bases between. Germline-derived CDR1 and CDR2 are ENHRY and SYGVKD. The CDR3 consists of 13 residues. Some clones are missing from TCRdb's copy, which holds only in-frame ones; the method was immunoSEQ multiplex PCR. The sample includes around 45,000 clones, about four fifths of them seen just once. The TCR originated in a human donor with basal cell carcinoma. The starting material was PBMCs, obtained before anti-PD-1 treatment. This chain uses TRBV10-3 with TRBJ2-7; no firm D call. CDR3 residues: CAISAPSGYEQYF. The CDR3 coding sequence is TGTGCCATCAGTGCCCCCTCGGGTTACGAGCAGTACTTC.